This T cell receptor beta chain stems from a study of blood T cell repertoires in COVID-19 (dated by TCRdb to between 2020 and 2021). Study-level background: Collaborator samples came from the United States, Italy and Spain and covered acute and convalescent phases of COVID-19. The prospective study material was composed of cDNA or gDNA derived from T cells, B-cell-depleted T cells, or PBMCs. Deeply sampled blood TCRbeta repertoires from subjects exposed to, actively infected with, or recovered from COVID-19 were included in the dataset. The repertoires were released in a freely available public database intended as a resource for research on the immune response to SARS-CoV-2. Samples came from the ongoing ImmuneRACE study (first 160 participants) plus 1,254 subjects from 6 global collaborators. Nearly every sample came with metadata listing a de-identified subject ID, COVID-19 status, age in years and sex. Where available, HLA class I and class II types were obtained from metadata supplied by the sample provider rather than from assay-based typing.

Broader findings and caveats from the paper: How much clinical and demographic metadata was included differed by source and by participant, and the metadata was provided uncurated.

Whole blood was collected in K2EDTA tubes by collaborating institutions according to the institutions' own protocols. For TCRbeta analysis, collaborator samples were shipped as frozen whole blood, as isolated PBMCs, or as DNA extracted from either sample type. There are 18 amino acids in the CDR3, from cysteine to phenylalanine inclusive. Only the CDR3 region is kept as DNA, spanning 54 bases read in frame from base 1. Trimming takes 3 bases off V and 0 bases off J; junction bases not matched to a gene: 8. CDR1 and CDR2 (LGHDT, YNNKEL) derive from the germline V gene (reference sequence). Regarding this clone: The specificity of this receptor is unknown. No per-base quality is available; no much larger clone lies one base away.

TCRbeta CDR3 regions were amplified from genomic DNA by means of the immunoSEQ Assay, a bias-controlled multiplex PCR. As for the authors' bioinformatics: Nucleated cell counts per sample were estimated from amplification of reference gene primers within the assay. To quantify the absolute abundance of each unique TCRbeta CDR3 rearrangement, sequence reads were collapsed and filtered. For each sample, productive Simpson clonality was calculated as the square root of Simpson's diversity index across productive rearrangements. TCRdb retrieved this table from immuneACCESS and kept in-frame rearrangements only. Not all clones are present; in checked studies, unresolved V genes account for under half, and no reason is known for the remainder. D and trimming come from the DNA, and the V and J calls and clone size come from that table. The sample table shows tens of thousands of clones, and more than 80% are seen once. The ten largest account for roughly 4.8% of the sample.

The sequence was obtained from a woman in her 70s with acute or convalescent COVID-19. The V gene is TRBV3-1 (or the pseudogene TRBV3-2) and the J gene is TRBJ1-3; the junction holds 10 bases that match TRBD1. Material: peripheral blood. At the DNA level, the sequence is TGTGCCAGCAGCCACAGGACAGGGGGATTAACCTCTGGAAACACCATATATTTT. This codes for CASSHRTGGLTSGNTIYF.